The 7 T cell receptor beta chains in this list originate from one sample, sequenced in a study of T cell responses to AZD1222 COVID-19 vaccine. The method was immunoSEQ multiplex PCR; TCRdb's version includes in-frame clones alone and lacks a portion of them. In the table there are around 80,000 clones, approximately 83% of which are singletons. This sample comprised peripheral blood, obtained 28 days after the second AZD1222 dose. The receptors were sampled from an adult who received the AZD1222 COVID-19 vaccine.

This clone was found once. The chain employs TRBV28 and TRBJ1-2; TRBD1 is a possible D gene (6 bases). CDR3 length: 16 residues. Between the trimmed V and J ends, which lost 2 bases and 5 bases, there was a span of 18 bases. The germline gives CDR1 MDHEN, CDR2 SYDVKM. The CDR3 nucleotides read TGTGCCAGCAGTTTAGGACCCTTTGGACAGAAATATGGCTACACCTTC. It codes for CASSLGPFGQKYGYTF.

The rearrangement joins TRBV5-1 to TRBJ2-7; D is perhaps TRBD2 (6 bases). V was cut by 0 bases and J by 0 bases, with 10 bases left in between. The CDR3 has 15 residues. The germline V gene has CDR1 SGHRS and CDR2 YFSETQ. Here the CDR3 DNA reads TGCGCCAGCAGCTTGGTTTTAGCGGACTCCTACGAGCAGTACTTC. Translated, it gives CASSLVLADSYEQYF.

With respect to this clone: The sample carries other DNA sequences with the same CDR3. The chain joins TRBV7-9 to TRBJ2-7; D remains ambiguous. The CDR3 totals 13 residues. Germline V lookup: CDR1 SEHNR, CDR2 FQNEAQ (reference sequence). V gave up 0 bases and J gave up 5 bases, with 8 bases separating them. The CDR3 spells CASSLAGWDEQYF. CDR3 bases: TGTGCCAGCAGCTTAGCAGGCTGGGACGAGCAGTACTTC. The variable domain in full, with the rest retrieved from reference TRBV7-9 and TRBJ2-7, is DTGVSQNPRHKITKRGQNVTFRCDPISEHNRLYWYRQTLGQGPEFLTYFQNEAQLEKSRLLSDRFSAERPKGSFSTLEIQRTEQGDSAMYLCASSLAGWDEQYFGPGTRLTVT.

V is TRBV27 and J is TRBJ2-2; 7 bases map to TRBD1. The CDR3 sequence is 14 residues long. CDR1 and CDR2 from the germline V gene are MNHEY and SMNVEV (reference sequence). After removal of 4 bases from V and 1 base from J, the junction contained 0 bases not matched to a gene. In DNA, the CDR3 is TGTGCCAGCAGTTGGACAGGGAACACCGGGGAGCTGTTTTTT. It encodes CASSWTGNTGELFF.

This CDR3 reads CASSLRAQESYNEQFF. The CDR3 region has the DNA TGTGCCAGCAGTTTACGAGCGCAGGAATCATACAATGAGCAGTTCTTC. This chain connects TRBV27 to TRBJ2-1, with D uncertain. The CDR3 consists of 16 residues. Germline V lookup: CDR1 MNHEY, CDR2 SMNVEV (reference sequence). The V end lost 2 bases, the J end lost 4 bases, and 15 bases lay between the germline ends.

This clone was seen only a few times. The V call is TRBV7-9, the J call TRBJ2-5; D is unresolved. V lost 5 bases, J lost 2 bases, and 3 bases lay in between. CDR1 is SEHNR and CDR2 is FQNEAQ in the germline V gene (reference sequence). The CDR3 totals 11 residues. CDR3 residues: CASSLQETQYF. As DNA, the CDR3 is TGTGCCAGCAGCCTGCAAGAGACCCAGTACTTC.

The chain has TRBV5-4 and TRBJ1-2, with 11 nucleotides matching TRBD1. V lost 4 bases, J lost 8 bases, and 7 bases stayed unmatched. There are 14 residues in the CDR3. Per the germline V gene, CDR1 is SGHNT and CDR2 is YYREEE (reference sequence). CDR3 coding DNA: TGTGCCAGCAGCCAGAGGGACAGGGGGAGCGGCTACACCTTC. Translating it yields CASSQRDRGSGYTF. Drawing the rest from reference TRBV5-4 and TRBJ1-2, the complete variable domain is ETGVTQSPTHLIKTRGQQVTLRCSSQSGHNTVSWYQQALGQGPQFIFQYYREEENGRGNFPPRFSGLQFPNYSSELNVNALELDDSALYLCASSQRDRGSGYTFGSGTRLTVV.